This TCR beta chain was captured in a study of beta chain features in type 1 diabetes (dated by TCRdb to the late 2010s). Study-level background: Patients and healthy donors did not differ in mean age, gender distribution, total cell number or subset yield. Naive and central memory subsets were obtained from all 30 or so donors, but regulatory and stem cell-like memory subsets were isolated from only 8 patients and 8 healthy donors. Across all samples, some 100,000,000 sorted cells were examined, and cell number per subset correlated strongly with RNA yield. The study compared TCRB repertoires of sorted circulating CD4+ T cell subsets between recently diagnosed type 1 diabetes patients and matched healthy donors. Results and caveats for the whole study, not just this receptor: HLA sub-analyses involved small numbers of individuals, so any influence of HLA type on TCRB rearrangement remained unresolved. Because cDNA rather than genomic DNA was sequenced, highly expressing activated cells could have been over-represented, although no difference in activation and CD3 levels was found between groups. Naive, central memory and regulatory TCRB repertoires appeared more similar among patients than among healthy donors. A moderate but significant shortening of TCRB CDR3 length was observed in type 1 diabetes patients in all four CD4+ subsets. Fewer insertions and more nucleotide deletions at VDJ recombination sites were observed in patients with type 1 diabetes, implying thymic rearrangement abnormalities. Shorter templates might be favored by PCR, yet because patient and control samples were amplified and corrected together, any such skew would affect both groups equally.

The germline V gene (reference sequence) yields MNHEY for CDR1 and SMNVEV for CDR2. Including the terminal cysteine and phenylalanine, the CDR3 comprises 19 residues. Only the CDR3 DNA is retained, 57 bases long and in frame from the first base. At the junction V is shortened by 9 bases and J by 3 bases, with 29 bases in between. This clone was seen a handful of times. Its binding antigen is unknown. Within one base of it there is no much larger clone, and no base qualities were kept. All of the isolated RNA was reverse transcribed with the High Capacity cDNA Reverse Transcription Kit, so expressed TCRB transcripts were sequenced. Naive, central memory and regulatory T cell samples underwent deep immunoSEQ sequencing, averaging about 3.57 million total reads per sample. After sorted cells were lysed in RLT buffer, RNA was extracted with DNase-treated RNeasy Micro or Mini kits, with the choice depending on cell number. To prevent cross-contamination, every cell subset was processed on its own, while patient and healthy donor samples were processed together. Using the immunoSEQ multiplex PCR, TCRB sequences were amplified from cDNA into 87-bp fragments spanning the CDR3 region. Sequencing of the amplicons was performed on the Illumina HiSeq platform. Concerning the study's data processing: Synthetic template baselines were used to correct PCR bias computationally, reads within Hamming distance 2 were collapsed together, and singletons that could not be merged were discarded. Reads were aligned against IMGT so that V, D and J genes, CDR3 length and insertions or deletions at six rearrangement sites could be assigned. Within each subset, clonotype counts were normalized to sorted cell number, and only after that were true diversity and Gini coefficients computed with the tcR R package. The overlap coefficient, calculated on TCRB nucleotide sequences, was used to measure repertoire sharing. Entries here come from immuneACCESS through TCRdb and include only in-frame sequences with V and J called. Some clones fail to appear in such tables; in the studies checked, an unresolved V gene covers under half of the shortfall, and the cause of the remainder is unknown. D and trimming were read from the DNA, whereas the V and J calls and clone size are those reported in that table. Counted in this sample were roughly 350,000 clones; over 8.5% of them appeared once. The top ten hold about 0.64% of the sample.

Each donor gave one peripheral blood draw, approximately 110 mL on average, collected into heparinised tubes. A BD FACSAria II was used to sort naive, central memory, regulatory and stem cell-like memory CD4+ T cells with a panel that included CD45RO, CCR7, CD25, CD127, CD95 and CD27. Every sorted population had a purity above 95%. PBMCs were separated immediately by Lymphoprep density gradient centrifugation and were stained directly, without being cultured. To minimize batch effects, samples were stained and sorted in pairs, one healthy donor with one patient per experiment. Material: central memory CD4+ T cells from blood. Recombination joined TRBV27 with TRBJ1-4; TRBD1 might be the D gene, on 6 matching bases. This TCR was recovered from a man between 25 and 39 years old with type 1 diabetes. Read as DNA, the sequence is TGTGCCAGGTCATCCTCAGTTGGTGGGGGGGCGCGGTCTAATGAAAAACTGTTTTTT. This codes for CARSSSVGGGARSNEKLFF.